This is a list of T cell receptor beta chains from one sample in a study of CD8 T cells in ankylosing spondylitis. TCRdb ran MiXCR on the 5' RACE reads and lists one entry per CDR3 protein. The table records more than 150,000 distinct CDR3 sequences, over 15% of them present only once. Sequencing was done on a sample of blood, either unsorted or a sorted T cell fraction (not recorded which). These receptor sequences come from a male donor under 30 with ankylosing spondylitis or in good health (not recorded which). The conserved cysteine and the conserved F or W are not part of the CDR3 here. The order of the fields is J gene, D gene, clone size, V gene, CDR3 protein. The D gene is left open where the match is weak. Clone sizes are given selectively: once, few, many, or a class where the clone is expanded.

TRBJ2-3,.,many,TRBV6-9,ASSSVRKGLVTDTQY
TRBJ1-5,.,many,TRBV6-4,ASGEGSNQPQH
TRBJ2-3,TRBD1,.,TRBV11-3,ASSSTRQGAGVTQY
TRBJ2-1,TRBD2,many,TRBV12-3/TRBV12-4,ASRRLAGGYNEQF
TRBJ2-2,.,many,TRBV3-1,ASNSPGEVELF
TRBJ2-5,.,many,TRBV5-1,ASSLVQGTQETQY
TRBJ1-4,TRBD1,many,TRBV28,AARQGGEKLF
TRBJ1-3,.,few,TRBV6-5,ASRQGWGSGNTIY
TRBJ1-1,.,many,TRBV5-1,ASSLGGGHGTEAF
TRBJ2-7,.,many,TRBV6-1,ASSVGGNNYEQY
TRBJ1-5,.,.,TRBV6-6,ASSREQGSGQPQH
TRBJ2-1,TRBD2,.,TRBV6-4,ASSETAGGPNEQF